This TCR beta chain was recovered during a study of Ad26.COV2.S vaccination and SARS-CoV-2 variants. The treatment was: about 20 received Ad26.COV2.S at low or high dose, single or two shots; roughly five received placebo; per-sample allocation not given. Specimen acquisition occurred on day 63 following the initial vaccine or placebo injection. Trimming pared 0 bases from V and 2 bases from J, leaving 4 bases between. The CDR3 length is 13 residues. CDR1 is GTSNPN and CDR2 is SVGIG in the germline V gene (reference sequence). Clones were sequenced by immunoSEQ multiplex PCR, and TCRdb holds only the in-frame ones, with some missing. Altogether fewer than 900,000 clones are present, roughly 90% being singletons, with the ten largest covering roughly 1.5%.

The chain recombines TRBV30 with TRBJ2-2; no reliable D call. The TCR comes from a person between 18 and 65 years old who received the Ad26.COV2.S COVID-19 vaccine or a placebo. Sequences were derived from peripheral blood, sampled in a trial of Ad26.COV2.S vaccine versus placebo. Here the CDR3 reads CAWSVTNTGELFF. CDR3 nucleotides: TGTGCCTGGAGTGTAACTAACACCGGGGAGCTGTTTTTT.